Listed below are T cell receptor beta chains from one sample, sequenced in a study of blood T cell repertoires in COVID-19. Produced via immunoSEQ multiplex PCR; TCRdb's table is partial and in-frame only. The table shows some 180,000 clones, with roughly 80% occurring only once. Sequencing used peripheral blood. The receptors shown here come from a woman of 80 years or more with acute or convalescent COVID-19. The conserved cysteine and the conserved F or W are not part of the CDR3 here. Fields, in order: J gene, CDR3 length, V gene, CDR3 protein.

TRBJ2-3	13	TRBV19	ASSASTGGADTQY
TRBJ1-2	12	TRBV4-2	ASSPRQGAYGYT
TRBJ2-1	14	TRBV14	ASSPNRGGFYNEQF
TRBJ2-3	12	TRBV6-5	ASRPGQVTDTQY
TRBJ2-4	14	TRBV3-1/TRBV3-2	ASSQGVGVSKNIQY
TRBJ2-5	13	TRBV15	ATSRNYRGLETQY
TRBJ1-1	13	TRBV30	AWSWTGAANTEAF
TRBJ1-6	13	TRBV27	ASSFRGSVNSPLH
TRBJ1-3	12	TRBV30	AWRDIFSGNTIY
TRBJ2-1	14	TRBV15	ATSRGGGRVYNEQF
TRBJ2-7	13	TRBV9	ASSLRTGSSQEQY
TRBJ1-1	11	TRBV5-6	ASSFPQNTEAF
TRBJ2-7	13	TRBV3-1/TRBV3-2	ASSPTSGNSYEQY
TRBJ1-5	11	TRBV7-2	ASSRDNNQPQH
TRBJ2-1	13	TRBV19	ASSTGLAPRDEQF
TRBJ1-2	11	TRBV12-3/TRBV12-4	ASSFWVADGYT
TRBJ1-6	11	TRBV19	ASSNIYNSPLH
TRBJ1-3	11	TRBV12-3/TRBV12-4	ASSFAGLKAIY
TRBJ1-2	15	TRBV28	ASSPWVGDSGLYGYT
TRBJ2-5	13	TRBV7-2	ASSTQGAEQETQY
TRBJ2-7	15	TRBV4-1	ASSSLYSGRRTYEQY
TRBJ2-1	11	TRBV5-4	ASSSSSYNEQF
TRBJ2-7	13	TRBV28	ASSVDRVSMGEQY
TRBJ2-7	11	TRBV5-1	ASSMGLAYEQY
TRBJ2-3	14	TRBV4-2	ASSHLRDRSTDTQY
TRBJ2-7	12	TRBV5-5	ASSLSRALYEQY
TRBJ1-2	13	TRBV28	ASGSTGTAFYGYT
TRBJ1-5	17	TRBV19	ASSIATGMGIFGNQPQH
TRBJ1-2	14	TRBV14	ASSQDMGLNSYGYT
TRBJ1-2	12	TRBV19	ASSGGQGNYGYT
TRBJ1-5	11	TRBV19	ASSASGQVGQH
TRBJ2-7	13	TRBV5-6	ASSLSTVSFIEQY
TRBJ2-7	13	TRBV7-2	ASSPRDRAYYEQY
TRBJ1-2	15	TRBV3-1/TRBV3-2	ASSQEEDRGWDYGYT
TRBJ2-7	10	TRBV6-2/TRBV6-3	ASSLQGYEQY
TRBJ2-1	13	TRBV7-9	ASTRGGQGPNEQF
TRBJ1-5	11	TRBV12-3/TRBV12-4	ASSRQGNQPQH
TRBJ2-7	14	TRBV6-1	ASSDRRLAQTYEQY
TRBJ2-1	12	TRBV24-1	ATSDSGSVNEQF